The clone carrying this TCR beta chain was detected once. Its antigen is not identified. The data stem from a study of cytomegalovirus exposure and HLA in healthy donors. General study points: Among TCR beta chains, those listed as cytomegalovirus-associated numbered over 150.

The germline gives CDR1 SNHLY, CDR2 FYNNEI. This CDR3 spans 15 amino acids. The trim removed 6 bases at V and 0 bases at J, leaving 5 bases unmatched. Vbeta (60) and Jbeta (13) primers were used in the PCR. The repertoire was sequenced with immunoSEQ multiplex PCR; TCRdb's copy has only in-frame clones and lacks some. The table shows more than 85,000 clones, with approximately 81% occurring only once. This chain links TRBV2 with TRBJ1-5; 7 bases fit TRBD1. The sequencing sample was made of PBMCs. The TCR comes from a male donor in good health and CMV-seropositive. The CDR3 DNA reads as TGTGCCAGCAGGATGGGACAGTCTAGCAATCAGCCCCAGCATTTT. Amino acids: CASRMGQSSNQPQHF.